This passage covers 10 T cell receptor beta chains from one sample sequenced in a study of blood T cell repertoires in COVID-19. Some clones are missing from TCRdb's copy, which holds only in-frame ones; the method was immunoSEQ multiplex PCR. Among about 200,000 clones listed, under 90% were seen once. Material: peripheral blood. The receptor source for this set is a man in his fifties or sixties with acute or convalescent COVID-19.

This rearrangement joins TRBV7-9 to TRBJ1-5, with a tentative D call TRBD1 (5 bases). V lost 2 bases to trimming and J lost 5 bases, with 7 bases between them. Looked up from germline, CDR1 is SEHNR and CDR2 is FQNEAQ (reference sequence). The CDR3 is 13 amino acids. The CDR3 DNA reads as TGTGCCAGCAGCTTACGGGGGGATCAGCCCCAGCATTTT. As protein: CASSLRGDQPQHF.

The V gene is TRBV7-3, the J gene TRBJ1-1; 7 positions agree with TRBD1. This CDR3 has 12 amino acids. The junction had 5 bases not matched to a gene; V was cut back by 5 bases and J by 8 bases. Per the germline V gene, CDR1 is SGHTA and CDR2 is FQGTGA. The CDR3 nucleotides read TGTGCCAGCAGCGCCTTGACAGGGGAAGCTTTCTTT. Amino acids: CASSALTGEAFF. Complete variable domain (other parts from reference TRBV7-3 and TRBJ1-1): GAGVSQTPSNKVTEKGKYVELRCDPISGHTALYWYRQSLGQGPEFLIYFQGTGAADDSGLPNDRFFAVRPEGSVSTLKIQRTERGDSAVYLCASSALTGEAFFGQGTRLTVV.

The CDR3 protein is CASSHPLSPNRPTPDNYGYTF. The CDR3 coding sequence is TGCGCCAGCAGTCACCCCCTATCGCCCAATCGTCCGACTCCGGATAACTATGGCTACACCTTC. The chain links TRBV23-1 to TRBJ1-2; no definite D call. TRBV23-1 carries the ORF label, with uncertain function. V was shortened by 3 bases and J by 1 base, with 30 bases between the two germline ends. This CDR3 region has 21 residues.

V is TRBV5-6 and J is TRBJ2-1; D is unclear. This CDR3 has 15 amino acids. Germline loops: CDR1 SGHDT, CDR2 YYEEEE. Trimming took off 0 bases at V and 2 bases at J, with 9 bases between the two ends. For the CDR3, the DNA is TGTGCCAGCAGCTTGGTTCAGTTGGCCTACAATGAGCAGTTCTTC. Its translation is CASSLVQLAYNEQFF.

This chain links TRBV19 with TRBJ1-1; D is undetermined. CDR1 LNHDA and CDR2 SQIVND come from the germline V gene (reference sequence). V was shortened by 3 bases and J by 4 bases, with 12 bases between the two germline ends. CDR3 size: 14 residues. This chain's CDR3 is CASSIVGAFTEAFF. In DNA, the CDR3 is TGTGCCAGTAGTATTGTAGGAGCTTTCACTGAAGCTTTCTTT.

V is TRBV10-1 and J is TRBJ1-4, with D possibly TRBD1 on 6 matching bases. CDR3 size: 14 residues. V was shortened by 3 bases and J by 7 bases, with 12 bases between the two germline ends. Germline-derived CDR1 and CDR2 are WNHNN and SYGVQD (reference sequence). The CDR3 DNA sequence: TGCGCCAGCAGTGAAAACGGGACACCTGAAAAACTGTTTTTT. Its translation is CASSENGTPEKLFF.

The chain recombines TRBV19 with TRBJ1-1; D is unclear. The V and J ends lost 4 bases and 1 base respectively, with 10 bases between them. This CDR3 comprises 14 residues. The germline V gene encodes CDR1 LNHDA and CDR2 SQIVND (reference sequence). The DNA of the CDR3 is TGTGCCAGTAGTAGCGACACCCGGAACACTGAAGCTTTCTTT. Translated, it gives CASSSDTRNTEAFF.

The chain recombines TRBV7-9 with TRBJ1-1; tentatively, D is TRBD1 (6 bases). This CDR3 comprises 18 residues. Germline V CDR1 and CDR2: SEHNR, FQNEAQ (reference sequence). V lost 7 bases and J lost 2, with 26 bases in between. The CDR3 protein is CASTPMGAPELVNTEAFF. In DNA form, the CDR3 reads TGTGCCAGCACCCCGATGGGGGCCCCAGAGTTAGTCAACACTGAAGCTTTCTTT.

This chain joins TRBV27 and TRBJ1-2; D is possibly TRBD1 (6 bases). Germline lookup yields CDR1 MNHEY and CDR2 SMNVEV (reference sequence). This CDR3 spans 14 amino acids. Trimming stripped 4 bases from V and 2 bases from J, with 11 bases between. CDR3 nucleotides: TGTGCCAGCAGTTCGCCCGGACAGAACTATGGCTACACCTTC. Protein sequence: CASSSPGQNYGYTF.

The chain carries TRBV6-6 and TRBJ2-7; 8 nucleotides agree with TRBD1. Germline loops: CDR1 MNHNY, CDR2 SVGAGI (reference sequence). The length of the CDR3 is 15 residues. V was pared by 6 bases and J by 3 bases, with 10 bases of the junction left unmatched. The CDR3 spells CASSFGQGKGYEQYF. The DNA for the CDR3 is TGTGCCAGCAGCTTCGGACAGGGAAAAGGCTACGAGCAGTACTTC.